Sequencing of this T cell receptor beta chain was carried out in a study of blood T cell repertoires in COVID-19. Study at large: Samples representing acute and convalescent COVID-19 were sourced from the United States, Italy and Spain. Sources were T cells, B-cell-depleted T cells, or PBMCs; the material itself was cDNA or gDNA.

Original processing methods: From reference gene primer amplification, estimates of nucleated cell counts were derived. Using immunoSEQ multiplex PCR, the repertoire was profiled, and TCRdb retains in-frame clones only, with some absent. V and J calls plus clone size are reproduced from that table; the DNA served to infer D and trimming. The sample lists around 40,000 clones, 65% to 90% occurring once. By sample fraction, this clone is medium-sized. The CDR3 extends over 14 amino acids. Trimming removed 9 bases at V and 3 bases at J, with 16 bases between. Germline assignment: CDR1 KGHDR and CDR2 SFDVKD.

The receptor's source is a human donor in a cohort sampled during active COVID-19. This chain links TRBV24-1 with TRBJ2-5; TRBD1 might be the D (6 bases). Sequencing input: peripheral blood. CDR3 in amino acids: CATGGGPEEETQYF. CDR3 nucleotides: TGTGCCACCGGGGGCGGGCCAGAGGAAGAGACCCAGTACTTC.